The T cell receptor beta chain under discussion was sequenced for a study of cytomegalovirus exposure and HLA in healthy donors. Researchers ran the PCR with 60 Vbeta and 13 Jbeta primers. TCRdb keeps only in-frame clones here, not all; method: immunoSEQ multiplex PCR. The sample has 130,000 to 150,000 clones, around three quarters seen once. Overall study findings and caveats: Researchers reported from a later analysis that most CMV-associated TCR beta chains appeared HLA-restricted.

Concerning this clone itself: No antigen is known for it.

What was sequenced was PBMCs. This sequence originates from a middle-aged woman in good health and CMV-seropositive.

CDR3 in amino acids: CASIGQGRTEAFF. The CDR3 DNA follows: TGTGCCAGCATCGGACAGGGGAGGACTGAAGCTTTCTTT. The V call is TRBV5-6, the J call TRBJ1-1, with 9 bases aligning to TRBD1. This CDR3 has 13 amino acids. The junction had 5 bases not matched to a gene; V was cut back by 6 bases and J by 5 bases. The germline CDR1 and CDR2 sequences are SGHDT and YYEEEE. Filled out from reference TRBV5-6 and TRBJ1-1, the complete variable domain reads DAGVTQSPTHLIKTRGQQVTLRCSPKSGHDTVSWYQQALGQGPQFIFQYYEEEERQRGNFPDRFSGHQFPNYSSELNVNALLLGDSALYLCASIGQGRTEAFFGQGTRLTVV.